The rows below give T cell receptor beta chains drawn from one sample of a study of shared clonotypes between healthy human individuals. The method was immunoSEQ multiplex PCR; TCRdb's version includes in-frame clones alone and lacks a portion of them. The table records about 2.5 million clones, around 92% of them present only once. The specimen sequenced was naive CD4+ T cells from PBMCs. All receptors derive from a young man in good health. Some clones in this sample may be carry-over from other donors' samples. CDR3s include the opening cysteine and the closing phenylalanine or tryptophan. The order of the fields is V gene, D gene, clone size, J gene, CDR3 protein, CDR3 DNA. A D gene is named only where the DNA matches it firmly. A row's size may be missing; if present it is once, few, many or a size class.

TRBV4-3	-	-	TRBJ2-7	CASSQGPGYRYEQYF	TGCGCCAGCAGCCAAGGTCCAGGGTATAGGTACGAGCAGTACTTC
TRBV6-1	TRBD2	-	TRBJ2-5	CASSEAIAGGRETQYF	TGTGCCAGCAGTGAAGCCATAGCGGGAGGTCGGGAGACCCAGTACTTC
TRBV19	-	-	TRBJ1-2	CASNRGPLAWGYTF	TGTGCCAGCAACCGGGGCCCCTTGGCGTGGGGCTACACCTTC
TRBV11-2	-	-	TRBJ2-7	CASSPRQVSSYEQYF	TGTGCCAGCAGCCCGCGACAGGTGAGCTCCTACGAGCAGTACTTC
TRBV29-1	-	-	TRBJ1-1	CSVESILQNTEAFF	TGCAGCGTTGAGTCGATTTTACAGAACACTGAAGCTTTCTTT
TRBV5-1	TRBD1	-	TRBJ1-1	CASSPPGTGNTEAFF	TGCGCCAGCAGCCCACCAGGGACAGGGAACACTGAAGCTTTCTTT
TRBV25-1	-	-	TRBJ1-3	CASGPAGGNTIYF	TGTGCCAGCGGCCCAGCAGGAGGAAACACCATATATTTT
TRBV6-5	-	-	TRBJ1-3	CASRRDGASGNTIYF	TGTGCCAGCAGGAGGGACGGGGCCTCTGGAAACACCATATATTTT
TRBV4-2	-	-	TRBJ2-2	CASSQEPRGGRTGELFF	TGTGCCAGCAGCCAAGAGCCCAGGGGAGGTCGCACCGGGGAGCTGTTTTTT
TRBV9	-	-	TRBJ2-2	CASSVGVGYNTGELFF	TGTGCCAGCAGCGTAGGGGTTGGCTATAACACCGGGGAGCTGTTTTTT
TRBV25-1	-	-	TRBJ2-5	CASSEFGRGDQETQYF	TGTGCCAGCAGTGAATTTGGCAGGGGAGACCAAGAGACCCAGTACTTC
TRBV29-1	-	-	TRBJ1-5	CSVADINSNQPQHF	TGCAGCGTTGCGGACATCAATAGCAATCAGCCCCAGCATTTT
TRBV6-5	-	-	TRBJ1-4	CASSYLGLDEKLFF	TGTGCCAGCAGTTACTTGGGTTTAGATGAAAAACTGTTTTTT
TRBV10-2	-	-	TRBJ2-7	CASTNFYEQYF	TGCGCCAGCACTAACTTCTACGAGCAGTACTTC
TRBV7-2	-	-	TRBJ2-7	CASSSFYEQYF	TGTGCCAGCAGCAGCTTCTACGAGCAGTACTTC
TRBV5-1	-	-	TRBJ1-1	CASSFTAMNTEAFF	TGCGCCAGCAGCTTCACAGCCATGAACACTGAAGCTTTCTTT
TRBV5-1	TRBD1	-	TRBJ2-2	CASAGQGAIGELFF	TGCGCCAGCGCGGGGCAGGGGGCTATCGGGGAGCTGTTTTTT
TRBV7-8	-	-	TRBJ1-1	CASSLSGENTEAFF	TGTGCCAGCAGCTTATCAGGGGAGAACACTGAAGCTTTCTTT
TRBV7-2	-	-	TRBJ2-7	CASSLVAPYEQYF	TGTGCCAGCAGCTTAGTCGCTCCATACGAGCAGTACTTC
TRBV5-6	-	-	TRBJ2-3	CASSFRFRGTDTQYF	TGTGCCAGCAGCTTTCGTTTTCGGGGAACAGATACGCAGTATTTT
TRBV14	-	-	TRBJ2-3	CASSRNRDTQYF	TGTGCCAGCAGCCGAAATAGGGATACGCAGTATTTT
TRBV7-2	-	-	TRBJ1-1	CASSYRTGGITEAFF	TGTGCCAGCAGCTACCGGACCGGGGGGATCACTGAAGCTTTCTTT
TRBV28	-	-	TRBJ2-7	CASSFPRVEQYF	TGTGCCAGCAGTTTCCCAAGGGTCGAGCAGTACTTC
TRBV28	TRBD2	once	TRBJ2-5	CASSFFPGRREAETQYF	TGTGCCAGCAGTTTTTTCCCCGGGAGGCGAGAGGCGGAGACCCAGTACTTC
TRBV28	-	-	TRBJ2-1	CASSLVVGEQFF	TGTGCCAGCAGTTTAGTGGTCGGTGAGCAGTTCTTC
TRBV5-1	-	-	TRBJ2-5	CASSPEGETQYF	TGCGCCAGCAGCCCCGAGGGTGAGACCCAGTACTTC
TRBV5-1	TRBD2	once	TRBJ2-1	CASSSVPGLAGGLPNEQFF	TGCGCCAGCAGCTCCGTCCCGGGACTAGCGGGAGGGCTACCCAATGAGCAGTTCTTC
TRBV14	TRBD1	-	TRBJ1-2	CASSQAGQTFYGYTF	TGTGCCAGCAGCCAAGCGGGACAGACCTTCTATGGCTACACCTTC